The 29 T cell receptor beta chains below all came from one sample that was sequenced in a study of blood T cell repertoires in COVID-19. Clones were read by immunoSEQ multiplex PCR, and TCRdb kept only the in-frame ones, dropping some. Among about 290,000 clones listed, nearly 90% were seen once. Specimen: peripheral blood. The receptors were sampled from a woman aged 25 to 45 with COVID-19, enrolled during active disease.

The gene calls are TRBV19 and TRBJ2-7; 8 positions agree with TRBD2. Germline trimming cut 3 bases from V and 3 bases from J; bases unmatched to any gene: 4. The CDR3 spans 14 residues. Germline V gives CDR1 LNHDA, CDR2 SQIVND (reference sequence). The DNA of the CDR3 is TGTGCCAGTAGTATCTCGGGACTAGGCTACGAGCAGTACTTC. This translates into CASSISGLGYEQYF.

The V call is TRBV6-5, the J call TRBJ1-2; D might be TRBD1 (5 bases). CDR1 and CDR2 (germline): MNHEY, SVGAGI. The V gene lost 8 bases and the J gene lost 5 bases, with 12 bases spanning the gap. The CDR3 is 12 amino acids. The CDR3 protein is CASSQGWYGYTF. The CDR3 DNA sequence: TGTGCCAGCTCTCAGGGATGGTATGGCTACACCTTC.

This clone was detected once. This chain joins TRBV5-1 and TRBJ2-7; tentatively, D is TRBD2 (6 bases). V lost 1 base and J 3 bases, leaving 8 bases between the germline ends. CDR1 and CDR2 from the germline V gene are SGHRS and YFSETQ. This CDR3 has 13 residues. The CDR3 loop is CASSLYGGYEQYF. As DNA, the CDR3 is TGCGCCAGCAGCTTGTACGGGGGCTACGAGCAGTACTTC. Full variable domain (missing parts from reference TRBV5-1 and TRBJ2-7): KAGVTQTPRYLIKTRGQQVTLSCSPISGHRSVSWYQQTPGQGLQFLFEYFSETQRNKGNFPGRFSGRQFSNSRSEMNVSTLELGDSALYLCASSLYGGYEQYFGPGTRLTVT.

A remark on this clone: The sample contains more than one DNA sequence encoding this CDR3. The J gene is TRBJ2-7, the V gene TRBV12-5; 8 bases align to TRBD1. V dropped 6 bases and J dropped 7; count of bases not matched to a gene: 8. The germline V gene has CDR1 LGHNT and CDR2 FRNRAP. The CDR3 has 13 residues. The CDR3 DNA reads TGTGCTAGTGGCTTGTCAGGGGGCCGTGAGCAGTACTTC. Residues: CASGLSGGREQYF.

The chain recombines TRBV28 with TRBJ2-7; 7 bases map to TRBD1. J was trimmed by 5 bases and V by 9 bases; bases with no gene match: 13. Germline assignment: CDR1 MDHEN and CDR2 SYDVKM. This CDR3 is built from 14 residues. CDR3 coding DNA: TGTGCCAGTAGGGAACAGGGGAGTAAGGACGAGCAGTACTTC. Encoded protein: CASREQGSKDEQYF. The whole variable domain, filled in from reference TRBV28 and TRBJ2-7, reads DVKVTQSSRYLVKRTGEKVFLECVQDMDHENMFWYRQDPGLGLRLIYFSYDVKMKEKGDIPEGYSVSREKKERFSLILESASTNQTSMYLCASREQGSKDEQYFGPGTRLTVT.

The V gene is TRBV7-9, the J gene TRBJ2-1, with TRBD2 identical over 13 bases. Germline values: CDR1 SEHNR, CDR2 FQNEAQ (reference sequence). The V and J ends lost 5 bases and 8 bases, in that order; junction bases with no gene match: 15. CDR3 size: 18 residues. CDR3 coding DNA: TGTGCCAGCAGCCACGATGGAGGACTAGCGGGGGTCGCCCATGAGCAGTTCTTC. Translated, it gives CASSHDGGLAGVAHEQFF. The entire variable domain, with the rest obtained from reference TRBV7-9 and TRBJ2-1, is as follows: DTGVSQNPRHKITKRGQNVTFRCDPISEHNRLYWYRQTLGQGPEFLTYFQNEAQLEKSRLLSDRFSAERPKGSFSTLEIQRTEQGDSAMYLCASSHDGGLAGVAHEQFFGPGTRLTVL.

This chain links TRBV7-2 with TRBJ1-6, with D hard to call. The germline V and J ends were trimmed by 6 bases and 3 bases, with 15 bases remaining between them. This CDR3 has 16 residues. The V gene's germline CDR1 is SGHTA and CDR2 FQGNSA. For the CDR3, the DNA is TGTGCCAGCAGACCCAAGAGCCCGGTCTATAATTCACCCCTCCACTTT. Translating gives CASRPKSPVYNSPLHF. Full variable domain (outside the CDR3, taken from reference TRBV7-2 and TRBJ1-6): GAGVSQSPSNKVTEKGKDVELRCDPISGHTALYWYRQSLGQGLEFLIYFQGNSAPDKSGLPSDRFSAERTGGSVSTLTIQRTQQEDSAVYLCASRPKSPVYNSPLHFGNGTRLTVT.

V usage is TRBV24-1 and J usage is TRBJ2-5; 7 bases are a match to TRBD2. V trimming: 4 bases; J trimming: 1 base; junction bases outside the gene matches: 5. CDR1 is KGHDR, CDR2 SFDVKD, per germline. The CDR3 extends over 15 amino acids. CDR3 protein: CATSDPRGSQETQYF. The CDR3, as DNA: TGTGCCACCAGTGACCCGCGGGGGTCCCAAGAGACCCAGTACTTC.

V usage is TRBV7-8 and J usage is TRBJ2-1; 11 bases align to TRBD2. Germline V lookup: CDR1 SGHVS, CDR2 FQNEAQ. The CDR3 totals 17 residues. V trimming: 1 base; J trimming: 5 bases; junction bases outside the gene matches: 7. The CDR3: CASSLVGIAGGHNEQFF. CDR3 nucleotide sequence: TGTGCCAGCAGCTTAGTAGGGATAGCGGGGGGGCACAATGAGCAGTTCTTC.

This chain connects TRBV6-5 to TRBJ2-2; perhaps TRBD1 as D (5 bases). The CDR3 runs 14 residues. Trimming pared 9 bases from V and 3 bases from J, leaving 14 bases between. The germline gives CDR1 MNHEY, CDR2 SVGAGI. Here the CDR3 DNA reads TGTGCCAGTTCTCGGACAAGTGACACCGGGGAGCTGTTTTTT. It specifies CASSRTSDTGELFF.

This clone has a handful of counts. The chain links TRBV11-2 to TRBJ2-1; D is perhaps TRBD2 (7 bases). Germline values: CDR1 SGHAT, CDR2 FQNNGV. This CDR3 comprises 13 residues. Trimming pared 10 bases from V and 2 bases from J, leaving 12 bases between. The CDR3 sequence: CATGGRTYNEQFF. DNA of the CDR3: TGTGCCACCGGGGGGCGGACCTACAATGAGCAGTTCTTC.

This sequence joins TRBV7-8 and TRBJ1-1; D is unclear. CDR3 size: 13 residues. Germline V gene lookup returns CDR1 SGHVS and CDR2 FQNEAQ. With 9 bases removed from V and 4 bases from J, the gap between germline ends came to 15 bases. CDR3 bases: TGTGCCAGGGGTAGTCCGAGCGTCACTGAAGCTTTCTTT. Translating gives CARGSPSVTEAFF.

The V and J genes are TRBV9 and TRBJ1-1; weak D call: TRBD1 (5 bases). Trimming pared 1 base from V and 6 bases from J, leaving 16 bases between. Germline V CDR1 and CDR2: SGDLS, YYNGEE. CDR3 size: 15 residues. The CDR3 loop reads CASSVRGASGAEAFF. The CDR3 region has the DNA TGTGCCAGCAGCGTACGTGGGGCGAGCGGGGCTGAAGCTTTCTTT.

The CDR3 sequence: CASSLQGLQPQHF. The CDR3 coding sequence is TGTGCCAGCAGTTTGCAGGGACTTCAGCCCCAGCATTTT. The V call is TRBV12-3 or TRBV12-4, the J call TRBJ1-5; tentatively, D is TRBD1 (5 bases). The ends were cut back, 3 bases at V and 6 bases at J, with 9 bases in the middle. The CDR3 has 13 amino acids.

This chain links TRBV19 with TRBJ1-5; D might be TRBD1 (5 bases). Per the germline V gene, CDR1 is LNHDA and CDR2 is SQIVND (reference sequence). Deletions cut 7 bases from V and 3 bases from J, with 16 bases between. The length of the CDR3 is 15 residues. CDR3: CASTLGEANNQPQHF. Written as DNA, the CDR3 is TGTGCCAGTACTCTAGGGGAGGCGAACAATCAGCCCCAGCATTTT.

The CDR3 bases are TGTGCCAGCAGCCACCTACCGGGACAAGTAGGGAAACTGTTTTTT. Protein: CASSHLPGQVGKLFF. The V and J genes are TRBV3-1 (or the pseudogene TRBV3-2) and TRBJ1-4, with D possibly being TRBD1 (6 bases). The CDR3 is 15 amino acids. Germline lookup yields CDR1 LGHDT and CDR2 YNNKEL (reference sequence). With 3 bases removed from V and 11 bases from J, the gap between germline ends came to 19 bases.

The V gene is TRBV7-8, the J gene TRBJ2-2; 8 nucleotides agree with TRBD1. CDR3 length: 14 residues. CDR1 and CDR2 (germline): SGHVS, FQNEAQ. V was clipped by 11 bases and J by 4 bases; unmatched bases: 9. The CDR3 protein is CAAGAGGSTGELFF. The CDR3 DNA reads TGTGCCGCCGGGGCAGGGGGCAGCACCGGGGAGCTGTTTTTT.

The chain employs TRBV2 and TRBJ1-6; the match to TRBD1 covers 7 bases. This CDR3 region has 16 residues. Germline loops: CDR1 SNHLY, CDR2 FYNNEI. With 4 bases clipped from V and 6 bases from J, the junction kept 9 bases outside the gene matches. The CDR3 DNA sequence: TGTGCCAGCAGTGTCGTACAGGGGTACCGTAATTCACCCCTCCACTTT. Translated: CASSVVQGYRNSPLHF.

The chain links TRBV19 to TRBJ1-2, with D perhaps matching TRBD1 (5 bases). CDR1 is LNHDA and CDR2 is SQIVND in the germline V gene (reference sequence). Trimming shortened V by 6 bases and J by 2 bases, and 10 bases separated the two germline ends. The CDR3 runs to 13 residues. CDR3 DNA: TGTGCCAGTAGGAAGACAGAGAACTATGGCTACACCTTC. It codes for CASRKTENYGYTF.

The V gene is TRBV11-2, the J gene TRBJ2-2, with 7 bases fitting TRBD2. CDR3 length equals 15 residues. V gave up 1 base and J gave up 5 bases; unmatched junction bases: 4. Germline loops: CDR1 SGHAT, CDR2 FQNNGV. The CDR3 nucleotides read TGTGCCAGCAGCTTAGTGGAGGGAGGGACCGGGGAGCTGTTTTTT. The encoded protein is CASSLVEGGTGELFF.

The gene calls are TRBV5-4 and TRBJ2-2; D is possibly TRBD2 (5 bases). CDR1 and CDR2 from the germline V gene are SGHNT and YYREEE (reference sequence). There are 15 residues in the CDR3. V was shortened by 1 base and J by 1 base, with 8 bases between the two germline ends. CDR3 DNA: TGTGCCAGCAGCTTGAACGGGGTGAACACCGGGGAGCTGTTTTTT. This gives the protein CASSLNGVNTGELFF.

The count of this clone is one. This chain connects TRBV6-6 to TRBJ2-7; 10 bases agree with TRBD1. V lost 6 bases to trimming and J lost 5 bases; unmatched junction nucleotides: 10. CDR1 is MNHNY, CDR2 SVGAGI, per germline (reference sequence). The CDR3 is 15 amino acids. Here the CDR3 reads CASSSGTGVFDEQYF. Written as DNA, the CDR3 is TGTGCCAGCAGCTCCGGGACAGGGGTTTTCGACGAGCAGTACTTC.

The chain employs TRBV1 and TRBJ2-1; the table's D gene call, TRBD1, was not cross checked with the DNA. TRBV1 is assigned pseudogene status. The CDR3 covers 17 residues. CDR3 protein: CTRGQGATKRSYNEQFF. The CDR3 DNA is TGCACCCGGGGACAGGGGGCTACGAAGCGTTCCTACAATGAGCAGTTCTTC.

The rearrangement joins TRBV9 to TRBJ2-7, with 8 bases aligning to TRBD1. The CDR3 loop spans 15 amino acids. Trimming took 4 bases from V and 0 from J; bases not matched to a gene: 6. Germline loops: CDR1 SGDLS, CDR2 YYNGEE. The CDR3 here is CASSPTDRGSYEQYF. In DNA, the CDR3 is TGTGCCAGCAGCCCTACCGACAGGGGCTCCTACGAGCAGTACTTC.

A single count supports this clone. V is TRBV9 and J is TRBJ2-5; 10 bases agree with TRBD1. The length of the CDR3 is 16 residues. V was pared by 4 bases and J by 2 bases, with 8 bases of the junction left unmatched. Germline V lookup: CDR1 SGDLS, CDR2 YYNGEE. CDR3 in amino acids: CASSIGTGVIQETQYF. The CDR3 DNA sequence: TGTGCCAGCAGCATCGGGACAGGGGTTATTCAAGAGACCCAGTACTTC.

This chain joins TRBV3-1 (or the pseudogene TRBV3-2) and TRBJ1-2; 11 bases agree with TRBD1. Germline CDR1 reads LGHDT; CDR2 reads YNNKEL (reference sequence). Unmatched junction bases numbered 4, after V lost 2 bases and J lost 5 bases. This CDR3 region has 15 residues. The CDR3 DNA sequence: TGTGCCAGCAGCCAACACGGACAGGGGGCGTATGGCTACACCTTC. Amino acid sequence: CASSQHGQGAYGYTF.

The CDR3 bases are TGTGCCAGCAGTTTGGGACTAGAGGCCGGGGAGCTGTTTTTT. This translates into CASSLGLEAGELFF. V is TRBV6-5 and J is TRBJ2-2, with TRBD2 identical over 8 bases. CDR3 length equals 14 residues. Germline CDR1 is MNHEY and CDR2 is SVGAGI. V shed 4 bases, J shed 6 bases, and the junction held 4 bases outside the gene matches.

The chain recombines TRBV4-1 with TRBJ2-3; tentative D call: TRBD2 (6 bases). The V gene lost 2 bases and the J gene lost 2 bases, with 17 bases spanning the gap. Germline CDR1 reads MGHRA; CDR2 reads YSYEKL. This CDR3 spans 17 amino acids. The CDR3 here is CASSQLFRGSPTDTQYF. The CDR3 DNA sequence: TGCGCCAGCAGCCAATTATTTCGGGGGTCCCCCACAGATACGCAGTATTTT.

Only a few counts were recorded for this clone. This CDR3 is CASSQVGRNRQFF. The CDR3 DNA is TGTGCCAGCAGCCAAGTTGGCAGGAATAGGCAGTTCTTC. V gene TRBV3-1 (or the pseudogene TRBV3-2) combines with J gene TRBJ2-1; D is unresolved. Trimming removed 1 base from V and 12 bases from J, with 13 bases in between. Germline CDR1 and CDR2: LGHDT and YNNKEL (reference sequence). CDR3 length: 13 amino acids.